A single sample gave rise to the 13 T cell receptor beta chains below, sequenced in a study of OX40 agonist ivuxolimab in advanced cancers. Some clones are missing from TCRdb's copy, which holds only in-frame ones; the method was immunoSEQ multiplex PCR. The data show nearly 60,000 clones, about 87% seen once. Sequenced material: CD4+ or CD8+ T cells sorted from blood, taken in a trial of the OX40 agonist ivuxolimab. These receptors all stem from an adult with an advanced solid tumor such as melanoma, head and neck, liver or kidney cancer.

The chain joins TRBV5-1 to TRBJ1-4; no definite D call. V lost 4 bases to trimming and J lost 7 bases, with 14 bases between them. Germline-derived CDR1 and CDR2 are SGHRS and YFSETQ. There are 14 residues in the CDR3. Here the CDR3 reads CASSAGESSEKLFF. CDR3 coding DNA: TGCGCCAGCAGCGCAGGAGAAAGTTCTGAAAAACTGTTTTTT. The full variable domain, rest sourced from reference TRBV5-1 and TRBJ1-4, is KAGVTQTPRYLIKTRGQQVTLSCSPISGHRSVSWYQQTPGQGLQFLFEYFSETQRNKGNFPGRFSGRQFSNSRSEMNVSTLELGDSALYLCASSAGESSEKLFFGSGTQLSVL.

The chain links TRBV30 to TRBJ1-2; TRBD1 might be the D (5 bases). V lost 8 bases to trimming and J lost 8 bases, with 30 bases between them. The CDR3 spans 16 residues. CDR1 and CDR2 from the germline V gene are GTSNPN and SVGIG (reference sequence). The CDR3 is CAPSGGAPLQFWGYTF. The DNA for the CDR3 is TGTGCCCCATCGGGAGGGGCCCCGCTCCAATTCTGGGGCTACACCTTC.

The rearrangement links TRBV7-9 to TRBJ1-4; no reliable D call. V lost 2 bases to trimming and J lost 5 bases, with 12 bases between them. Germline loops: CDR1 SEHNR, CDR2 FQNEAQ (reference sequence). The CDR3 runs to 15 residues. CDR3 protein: CASSLSNGENEKLFF. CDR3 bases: TGTGCCAGCAGCTTATCTAACGGAGAAAATGAAAAACTGTTTTTT.

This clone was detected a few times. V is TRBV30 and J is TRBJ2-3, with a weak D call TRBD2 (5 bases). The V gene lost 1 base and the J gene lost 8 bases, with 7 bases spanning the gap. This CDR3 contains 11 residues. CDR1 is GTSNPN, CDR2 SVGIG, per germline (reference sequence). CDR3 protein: CAWSALGTQYF. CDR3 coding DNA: TGTGCCTGGAGTGCACTAGGTACGCAGTATTTT.

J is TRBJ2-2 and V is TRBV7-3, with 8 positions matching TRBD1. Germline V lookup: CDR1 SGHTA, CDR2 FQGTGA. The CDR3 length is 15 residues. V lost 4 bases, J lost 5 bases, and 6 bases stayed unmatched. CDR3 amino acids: CASSSTGVGTGELFF. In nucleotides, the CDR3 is TGTGCCAGCAGCTCGACAGGGGTGGGGACCGGGGAGCTGTTTTTT. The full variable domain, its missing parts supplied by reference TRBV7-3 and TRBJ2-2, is GAGVSQTPSNKVTEKGKYVELRCDPISGHTALYWYRQSLGQGPEFLIYFQGTGAADDSGLPNDRFFAVRPEGSVSTLKIQRTERGDSAVYLCASSSTGVGTGELFFGEGSRLTVL.

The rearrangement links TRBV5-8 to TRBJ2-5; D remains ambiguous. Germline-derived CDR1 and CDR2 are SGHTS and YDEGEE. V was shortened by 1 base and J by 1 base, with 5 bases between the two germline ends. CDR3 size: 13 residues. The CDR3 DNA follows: TGTGCCAGCAGCTTGTTGGCCCAAGAGACCCAGTACTTC. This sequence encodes CASSLLAQETQYF.

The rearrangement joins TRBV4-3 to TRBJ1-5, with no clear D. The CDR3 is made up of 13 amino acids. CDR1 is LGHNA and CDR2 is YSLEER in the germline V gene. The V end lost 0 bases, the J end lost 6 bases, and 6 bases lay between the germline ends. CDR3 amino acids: CASSQDLGQPQHF. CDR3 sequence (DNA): TGCGCCAGCAGCCAAGATCTTGGTCAGCCCCAGCATTTT.

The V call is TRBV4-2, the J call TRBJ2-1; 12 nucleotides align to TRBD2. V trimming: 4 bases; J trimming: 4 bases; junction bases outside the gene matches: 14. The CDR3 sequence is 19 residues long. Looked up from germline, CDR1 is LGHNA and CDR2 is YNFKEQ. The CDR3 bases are TGTGCCAGCAGCCTACAGTCGTTAGACACTAGCGGGAGGTACAATGAGCAGTTCTTC. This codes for CASSLQSLDTSGRYNEQFF.

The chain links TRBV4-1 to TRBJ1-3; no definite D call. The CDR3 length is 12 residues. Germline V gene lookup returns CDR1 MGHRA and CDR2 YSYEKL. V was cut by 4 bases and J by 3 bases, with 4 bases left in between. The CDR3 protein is CASSLSGNTIYF. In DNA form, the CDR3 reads TGCGCCAGCAGCCTAAGTGGAAACACCATATATTTT.

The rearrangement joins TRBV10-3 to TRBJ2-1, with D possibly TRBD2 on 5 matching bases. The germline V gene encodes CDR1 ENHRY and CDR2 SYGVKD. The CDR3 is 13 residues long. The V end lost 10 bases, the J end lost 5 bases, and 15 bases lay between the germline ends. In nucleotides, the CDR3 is TGTGCCACGGGTTCGGGGTATGACAATGAGCAGTTCTTC. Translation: CATGSGYDNEQFF.

CDR3 sequence reads: CASSLNDGEQPQHF. The CDR3 region has the DNA TGTGCCAGCAGCTTAAATGATGGGGAGCAGCCCCAGCATTTT. The chain employs TRBV7-2 and TRBJ1-5; D remains ambiguous. Germline V CDR1 and CDR2: SGHTA, FQGNSA. The CDR3 loop spans 14 amino acids. Trimming cost V 2 bases and J 7 bases, with 12 bases left between them.

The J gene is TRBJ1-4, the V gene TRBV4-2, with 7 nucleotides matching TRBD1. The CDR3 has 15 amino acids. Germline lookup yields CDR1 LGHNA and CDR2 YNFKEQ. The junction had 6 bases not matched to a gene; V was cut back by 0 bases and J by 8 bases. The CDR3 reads CASSQDWQGGEKLFF. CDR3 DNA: TGTGCCAGCAGCCAAGATTGGCAGGGGGGAGAAAAACTGTTTTTT.

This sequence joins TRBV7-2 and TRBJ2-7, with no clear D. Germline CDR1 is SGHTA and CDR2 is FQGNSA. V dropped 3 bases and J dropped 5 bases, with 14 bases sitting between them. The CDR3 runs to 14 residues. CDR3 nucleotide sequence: TGTGCCAGCAGCTTGGGCGGCGCAATGAACGAGCAGTACTTC. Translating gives CASSLGGAMNEQYF.